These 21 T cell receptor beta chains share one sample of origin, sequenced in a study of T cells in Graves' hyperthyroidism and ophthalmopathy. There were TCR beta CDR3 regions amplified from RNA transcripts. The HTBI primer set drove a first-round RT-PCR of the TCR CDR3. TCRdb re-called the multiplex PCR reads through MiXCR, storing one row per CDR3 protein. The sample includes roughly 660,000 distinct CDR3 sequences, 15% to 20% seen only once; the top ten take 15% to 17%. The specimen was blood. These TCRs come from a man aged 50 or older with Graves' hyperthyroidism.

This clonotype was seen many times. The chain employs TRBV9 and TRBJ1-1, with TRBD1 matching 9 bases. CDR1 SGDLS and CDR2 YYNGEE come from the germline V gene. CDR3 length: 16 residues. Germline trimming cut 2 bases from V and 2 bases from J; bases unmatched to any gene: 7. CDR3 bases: TGTGCCAGCAGCGTGCATGGGACAGGGATAAACACTGAAGCTTTCTTT. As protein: CASSVHGTGINTEAFF.

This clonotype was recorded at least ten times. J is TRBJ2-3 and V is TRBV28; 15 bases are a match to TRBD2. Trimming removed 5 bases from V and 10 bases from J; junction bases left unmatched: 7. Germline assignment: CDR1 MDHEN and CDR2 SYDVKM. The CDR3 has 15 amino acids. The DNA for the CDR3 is TGTGCCAGCAGTAAAGGGACTAGCGGGAGGACTGCGCAGTATTTT. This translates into CASSKGTSGRTAQYF.

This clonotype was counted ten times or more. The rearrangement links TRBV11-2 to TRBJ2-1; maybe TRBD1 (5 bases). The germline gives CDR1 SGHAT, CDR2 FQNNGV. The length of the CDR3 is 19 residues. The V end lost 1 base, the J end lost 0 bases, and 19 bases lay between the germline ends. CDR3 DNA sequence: TGTGCCAGCAGCTTAGCCAGGGCACCATTTTCCGACTCCTACAATGAGCAGTTCTTC. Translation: CASSLARAPFSDSYNEQFF.

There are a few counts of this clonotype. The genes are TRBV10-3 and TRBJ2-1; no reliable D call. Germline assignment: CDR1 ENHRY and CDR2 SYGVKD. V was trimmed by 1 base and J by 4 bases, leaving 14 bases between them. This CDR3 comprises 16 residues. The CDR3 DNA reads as TGTGCCATCAGTGAGTTGACTGCCAGATCTTACAATGAGCAGTTCTTC. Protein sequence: CAISELTARSYNEQFF.

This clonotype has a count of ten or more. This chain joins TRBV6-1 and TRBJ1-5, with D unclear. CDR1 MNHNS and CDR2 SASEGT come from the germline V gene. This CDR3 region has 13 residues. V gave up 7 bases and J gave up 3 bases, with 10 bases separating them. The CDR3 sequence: CASKMGDNQPQHF. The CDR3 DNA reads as TGTGCCAGCAAAATGGGAGACAATCAGCCCCAGCATTTT.

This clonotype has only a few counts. This chain's CDR3 is CASGVGGPGTEAFF. In DNA, the CDR3 is TGTGCCAGCGGGGTGGGGGGGCCAGGCACTGAAGCTTTCTTT. The chain uses TRBV7-6 and TRBJ1-1; D may be TRBD1 (6 bases). Trimming cost V 8 bases and J 4 bases, with 17 bases left between them. This CDR3 is 14 amino acids long. The germline V gene has CDR1 SGHVS and CDR2 FNYEAQ.

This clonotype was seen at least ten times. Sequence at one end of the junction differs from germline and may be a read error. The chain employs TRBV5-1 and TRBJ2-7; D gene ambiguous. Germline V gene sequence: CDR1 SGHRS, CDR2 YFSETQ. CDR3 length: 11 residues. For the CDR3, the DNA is TGTGCCAGCAGTTTCGGGTACGAGCAGTACTTC. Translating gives CASSFGYEQYF.

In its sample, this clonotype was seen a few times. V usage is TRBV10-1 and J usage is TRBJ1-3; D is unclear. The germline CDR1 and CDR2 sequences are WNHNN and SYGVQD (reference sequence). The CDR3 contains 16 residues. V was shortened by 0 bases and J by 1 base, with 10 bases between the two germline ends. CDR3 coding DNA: TGCGCCAGCAGTGAGTCGGTTCTGGCATCTGGAAACACCATATATTTT. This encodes CASSESVLASGNTIYF.

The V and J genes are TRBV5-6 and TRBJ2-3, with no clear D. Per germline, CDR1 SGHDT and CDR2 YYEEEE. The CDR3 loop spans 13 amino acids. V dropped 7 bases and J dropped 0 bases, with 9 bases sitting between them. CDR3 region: CASQDLSTDTQYF. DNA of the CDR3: TGTGCCAGCCAGGACCTAAGCACAGATACGCAGTATTTT. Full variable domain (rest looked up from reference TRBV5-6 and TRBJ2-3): DAGVTQSPTHLIKTRGQQVTLRCSPKSGHDTVSWYQQALGQGPQFIFQYYEEEERQRGNFPDRFSGHQFPNYSSELNVNALLLGDSALYLCASQDLSTDTQYFGPGTRLTVL.

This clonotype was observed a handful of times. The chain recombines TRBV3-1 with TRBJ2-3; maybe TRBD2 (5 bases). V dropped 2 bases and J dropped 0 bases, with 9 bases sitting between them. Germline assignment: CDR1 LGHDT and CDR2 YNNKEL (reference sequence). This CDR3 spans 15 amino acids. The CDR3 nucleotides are TGTGCCAGCAGCCAACGGCGGGCAAGCACAGATACGCAGTATTTT. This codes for CASSQRRASTDTQYF.

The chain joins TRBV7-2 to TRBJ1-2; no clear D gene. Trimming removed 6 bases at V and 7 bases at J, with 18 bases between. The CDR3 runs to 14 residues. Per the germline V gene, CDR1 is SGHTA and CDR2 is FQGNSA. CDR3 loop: CASSPGPVVSGYTF. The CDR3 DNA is TGTGCCAGCAGTCCGGGTCCGGTCGTTTCTGGCTACACCTTC.

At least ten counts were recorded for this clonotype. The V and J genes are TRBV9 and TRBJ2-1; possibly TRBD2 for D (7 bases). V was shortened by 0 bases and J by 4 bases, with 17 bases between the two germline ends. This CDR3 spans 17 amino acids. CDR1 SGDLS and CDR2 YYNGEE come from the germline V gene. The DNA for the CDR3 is TGTGCCAGCAGCGTAGGTTTGGGGGGGGGCAGGTACAATGAGCAGTTCTTC. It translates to CASSVGLGGGRYNEQFF.

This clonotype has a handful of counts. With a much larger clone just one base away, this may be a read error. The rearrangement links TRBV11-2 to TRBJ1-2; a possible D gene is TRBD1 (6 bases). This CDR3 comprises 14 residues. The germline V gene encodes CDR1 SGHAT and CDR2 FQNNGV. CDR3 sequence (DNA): TGTGCCAGCAGCCAGGACAGCCAAAACTGTGGCTACACCTTC. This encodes CASSQDSQNCGYTF.

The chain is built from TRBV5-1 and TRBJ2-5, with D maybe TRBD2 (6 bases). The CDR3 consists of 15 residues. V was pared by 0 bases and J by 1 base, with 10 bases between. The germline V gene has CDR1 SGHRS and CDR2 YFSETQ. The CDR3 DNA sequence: TGCGCCAGCAGCTTGGGCCCGGGGGTCCAAGAGACCCAGTACTTC. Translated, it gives CASSLGPGVQETQYF.

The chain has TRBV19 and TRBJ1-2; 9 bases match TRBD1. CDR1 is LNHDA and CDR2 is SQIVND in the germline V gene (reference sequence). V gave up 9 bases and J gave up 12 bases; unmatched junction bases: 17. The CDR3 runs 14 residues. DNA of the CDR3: TGTGCCAGCCGACCGGGACAGGGAGGATCCGTCAACACCTTC. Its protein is CASRPGQGGSVNTF. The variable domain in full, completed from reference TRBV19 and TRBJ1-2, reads DGGITQSPKYLFRKEGQNVTLSCEQNLNHDAMYWYRQDPGQGLRLIYYSQIVNDFQKGDIAEGYSVSREKKESFPLTVTSAQKNPTAFYLCASRPGQGGSVNTFGSGTRLTVV.

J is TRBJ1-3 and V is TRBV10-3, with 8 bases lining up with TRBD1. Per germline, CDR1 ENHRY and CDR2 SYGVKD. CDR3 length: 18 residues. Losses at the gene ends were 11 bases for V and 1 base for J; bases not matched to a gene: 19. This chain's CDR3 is CAAQGETGGMVSGNTIYF. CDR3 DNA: TGTGCCGCACAAGGGGAAACAGGGGGAATGGTATCTGGAAACACCATATATTTT.

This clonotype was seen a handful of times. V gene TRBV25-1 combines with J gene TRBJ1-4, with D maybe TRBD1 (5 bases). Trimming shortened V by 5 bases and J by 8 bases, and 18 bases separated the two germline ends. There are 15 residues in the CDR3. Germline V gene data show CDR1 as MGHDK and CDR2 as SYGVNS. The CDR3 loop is CASSSGQGVSEKLFF. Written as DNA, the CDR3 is TGTGCCAGCAGTTCCGGTCAGGGCGTGTCAGAAAAACTGTTTTTT.

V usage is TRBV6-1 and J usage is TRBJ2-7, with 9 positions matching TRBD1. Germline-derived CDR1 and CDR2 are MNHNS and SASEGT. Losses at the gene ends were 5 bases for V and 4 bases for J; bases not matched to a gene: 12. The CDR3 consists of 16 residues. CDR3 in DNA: TGTGCCAGCAGTCCTTACTCCGCCGGGACAGGGTACGAGCAGTACTTC. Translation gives CASSPYSAGTGYEQYF.

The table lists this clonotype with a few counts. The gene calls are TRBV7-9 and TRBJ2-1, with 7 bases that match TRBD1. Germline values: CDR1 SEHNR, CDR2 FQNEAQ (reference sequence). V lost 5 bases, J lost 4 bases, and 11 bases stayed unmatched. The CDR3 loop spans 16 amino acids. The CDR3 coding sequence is TGTGCCAGCAGCCCCCAGGGGGTTCGGGAATACAATGAGCAGTTCTTC. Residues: CASSPQGVREYNEQFF.

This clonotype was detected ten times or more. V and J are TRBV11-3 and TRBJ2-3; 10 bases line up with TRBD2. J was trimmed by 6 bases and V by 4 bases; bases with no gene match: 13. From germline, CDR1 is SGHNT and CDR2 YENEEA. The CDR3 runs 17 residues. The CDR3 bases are TGTGCCAGCAGCTCGCCCTTAGAAGCGGGAGGGCCCGATACGCAGTATTTT. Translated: CASSSPLEAGGPDTQYF.

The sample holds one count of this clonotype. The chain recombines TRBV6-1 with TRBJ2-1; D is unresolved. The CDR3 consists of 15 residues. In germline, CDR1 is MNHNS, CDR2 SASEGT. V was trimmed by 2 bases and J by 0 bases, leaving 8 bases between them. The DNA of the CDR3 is TGTGCCAGCAGTGAACACACTGGCTCCTACAATGAGCAGTTCTTC. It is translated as CASSEHTGSYNEQFF.